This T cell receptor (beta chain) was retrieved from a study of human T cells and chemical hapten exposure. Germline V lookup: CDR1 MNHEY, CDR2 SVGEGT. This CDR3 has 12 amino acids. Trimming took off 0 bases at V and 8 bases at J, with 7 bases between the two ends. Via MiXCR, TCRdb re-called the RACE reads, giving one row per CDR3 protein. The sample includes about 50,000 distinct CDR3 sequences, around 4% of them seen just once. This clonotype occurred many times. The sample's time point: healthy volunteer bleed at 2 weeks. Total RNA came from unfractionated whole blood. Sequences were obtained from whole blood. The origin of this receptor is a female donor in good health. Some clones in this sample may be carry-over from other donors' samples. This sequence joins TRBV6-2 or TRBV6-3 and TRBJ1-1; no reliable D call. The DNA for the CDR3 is TGTGCCAGCAGTTACTCGCAGCGAGAAGCTTTCTTT. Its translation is CASSYSQREAFF.